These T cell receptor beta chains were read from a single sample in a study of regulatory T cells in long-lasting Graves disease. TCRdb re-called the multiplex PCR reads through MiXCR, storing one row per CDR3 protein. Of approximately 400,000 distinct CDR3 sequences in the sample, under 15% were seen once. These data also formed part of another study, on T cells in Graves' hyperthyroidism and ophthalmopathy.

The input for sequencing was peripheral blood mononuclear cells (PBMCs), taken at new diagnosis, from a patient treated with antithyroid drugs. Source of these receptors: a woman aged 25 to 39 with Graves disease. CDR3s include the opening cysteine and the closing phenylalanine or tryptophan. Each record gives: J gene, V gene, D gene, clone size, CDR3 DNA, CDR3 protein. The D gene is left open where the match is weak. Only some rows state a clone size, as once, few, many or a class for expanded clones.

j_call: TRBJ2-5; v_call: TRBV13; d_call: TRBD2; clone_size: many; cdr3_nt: TGTGCCAGCAGCCCTCGGACTAGCGGGAGTGTAGAGACCCAGTACTTC; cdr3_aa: CASSPRTSGSVETQYF
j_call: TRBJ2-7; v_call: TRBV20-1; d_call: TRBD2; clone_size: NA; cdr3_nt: TGCAGTGCAACAGGGACTAGCGGGCCGACCTACGAGCAGTACTTC; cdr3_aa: CSATGTSGPTYEQYF
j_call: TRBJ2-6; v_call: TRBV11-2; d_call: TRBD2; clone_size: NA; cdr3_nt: TGTGCCAGCACCGGGAGGCAGGAGTATTACTCTGGGGCCAACGTCCTGACTTTC; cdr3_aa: CASTGRQEYYSGANVLTF
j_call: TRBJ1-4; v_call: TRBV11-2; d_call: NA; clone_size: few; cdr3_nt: TGTGCCAGCAGCCGTAGAGGCTTCAGGGGCACTAATGAAAAACTGTTTTTT; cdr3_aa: CASSRRGFRGTNEKLFF
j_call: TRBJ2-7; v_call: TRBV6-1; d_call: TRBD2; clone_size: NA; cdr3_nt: TGTGCCAGCAGTGAAATGGGACTAGCACCATCCTACGAGCAGTACTTC; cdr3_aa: CASSEMGLAPSYEQYF
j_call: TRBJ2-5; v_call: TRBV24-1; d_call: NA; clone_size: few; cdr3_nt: TGTGCCACCAGTGCGACGGCAGGGAGTAACCAGTACTTC; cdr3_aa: CATSATAGSNQYF
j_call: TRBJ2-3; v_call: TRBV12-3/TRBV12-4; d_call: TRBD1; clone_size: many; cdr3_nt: TGTGCCAGCAGAACACAGGGGGAGGGCACAGATACGCAGTATTTT; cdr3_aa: CASRTQGEGTDTQYF
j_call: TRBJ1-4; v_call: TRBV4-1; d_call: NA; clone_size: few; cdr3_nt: TGCGCCAGCAGCCAAGGGACAGCGTATAATGAAAAACTGTTTTTT; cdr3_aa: CASSQGTAYNEKLFF
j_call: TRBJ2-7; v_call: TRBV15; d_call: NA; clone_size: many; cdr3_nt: TGTGCCACCAGCAGAGATAGGTCCAGCCGGGAGATGGACGAGCAGTACTTC; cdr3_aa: CATSRDRSSREMDEQYF
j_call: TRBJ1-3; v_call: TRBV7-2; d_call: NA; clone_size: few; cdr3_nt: TGTGCCAGCAGCCGAACCCAGGGGAGCTCTGGAAACACCATATATTTT; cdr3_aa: CASSRTQGSSGNTIYF
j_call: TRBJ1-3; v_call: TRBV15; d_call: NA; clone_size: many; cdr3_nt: TGTGCCACCAGCACTTCCCAGGATGGTCTTCCTTGGGGAAACACCATATATTTT; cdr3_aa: CATSTSQDGLPWGNTIYF
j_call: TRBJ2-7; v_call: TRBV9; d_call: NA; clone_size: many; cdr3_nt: TGTGCCAGCAGCGTAGGACAGCATAGCGAGCAGTACTTC; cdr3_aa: CASSVGQHSEQYF
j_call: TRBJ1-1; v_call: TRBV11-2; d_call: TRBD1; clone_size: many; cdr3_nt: TGTGCCAGCAGCGCCAGGGGGGATCTTGTCACTGAAGCTTTCTTT; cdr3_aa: CASSARGDLVTEAFF
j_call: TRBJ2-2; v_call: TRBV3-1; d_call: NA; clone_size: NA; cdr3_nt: TGTGCCAGCGGCGGGGCCCGTTTCACCGGGGAGCTGTTTTTT; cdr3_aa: CASGGARFTGELFF
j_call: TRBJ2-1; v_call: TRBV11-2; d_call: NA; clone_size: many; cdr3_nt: TGTGCCAGCAGCACCCGTGGTACCTATGAGCAGTTCTTC; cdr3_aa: CASSTRGTYEQFF
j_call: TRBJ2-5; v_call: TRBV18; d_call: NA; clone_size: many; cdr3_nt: TGTGCCAGCAGCCCTGGTGGTCAAGAGACCCAGTACTTC; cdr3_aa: CASSPGGQETQYF
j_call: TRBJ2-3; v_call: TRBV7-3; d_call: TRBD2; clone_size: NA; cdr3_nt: TGTGCCAGCAGCGCCGGGACTAGCGGGAGGGCGGGTACGCAGTATTTT; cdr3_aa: CASSAGTSGRAGTQYF
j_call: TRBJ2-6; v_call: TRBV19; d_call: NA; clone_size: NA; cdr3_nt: TGTGCCAGTGGACTCGGCGCAGGGCCCGGGGCCAACGTCCTGACTTTC; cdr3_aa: CASGLGAGPGANVLTF
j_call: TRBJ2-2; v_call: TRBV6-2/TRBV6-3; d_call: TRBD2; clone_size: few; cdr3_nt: TGTGCCAGCAGTTTGCCGGGACATCGACTAGCGGGAGTCGCGGGCACCGGGGAGCTGTTTTTT; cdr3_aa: CASSLPGHRLAGVAGTGELFF
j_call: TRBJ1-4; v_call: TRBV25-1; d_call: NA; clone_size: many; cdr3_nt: TGTGCCAGCAGTACCCCCGGGACAAGGATGGGTAATGAAAAACTGTTTTTT; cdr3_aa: CASSTPGTRMGNEKLFF
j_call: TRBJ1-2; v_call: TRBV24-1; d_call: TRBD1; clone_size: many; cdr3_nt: TGTGCCACCAGTGATTTGACAGGGGCGCTCCCAGTTTGGGCCTTC; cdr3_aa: CATSDLTGALPVWAF
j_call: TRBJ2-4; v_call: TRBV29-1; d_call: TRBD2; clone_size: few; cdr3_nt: TGCAGCGCCTGTACAGCGGGAGGTCCCAAAAACATTCAGTACTTC; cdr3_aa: CSACTAGGPKNIQYF
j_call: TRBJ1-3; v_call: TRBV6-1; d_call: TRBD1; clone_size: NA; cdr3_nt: TGTGTCAGCGGCCTCCTTTCCGGGACAGCTAACTCTGGAAACACCATATATTTT; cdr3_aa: CVSGLLSGTANSGNTIYF
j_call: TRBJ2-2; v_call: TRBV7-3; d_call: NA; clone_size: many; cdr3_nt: TGTGCCAGCAGCTTATCGTTGGTAGCATCCGGGGAGCTGTTTTTT; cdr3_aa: CASSLSLVASGELFF
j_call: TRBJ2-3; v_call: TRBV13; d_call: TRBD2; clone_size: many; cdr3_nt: TGTGCCAGCAGCACCCCGACTAGCGGGAGCACAGATACGCAGTATTTT; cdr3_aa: CASSTPTSGSTDTQYF
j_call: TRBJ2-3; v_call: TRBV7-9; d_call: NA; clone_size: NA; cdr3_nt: TGTGCCAGCAGCTTAAGTAACAAAAATACGCAGTATTTT; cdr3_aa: CASSLSNKNTQYF
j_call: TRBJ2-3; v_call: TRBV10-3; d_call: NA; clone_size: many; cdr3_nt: TGTGCCATCAGTCCACAACTAGGACGCACAGATACGCAGTATTTT; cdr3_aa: CAISPQLGRTDTQYF
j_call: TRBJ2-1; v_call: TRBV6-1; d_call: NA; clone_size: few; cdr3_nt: TGTGCCAGCAGACACGGCTCCTACAATGAGCAGTTCTTC; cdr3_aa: CASRHGSYNEQFF
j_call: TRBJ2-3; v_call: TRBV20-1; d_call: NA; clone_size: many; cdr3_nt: TGCAGTGCCCCGGGACTCCCCCAAATGGCGCAGTATTTT; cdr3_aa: CSAPGLPQMAQYF
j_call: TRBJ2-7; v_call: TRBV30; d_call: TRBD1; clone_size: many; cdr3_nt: TGTGCCTGGAGTGTGTTACAGGGGAGCGACGAGCAGTACTTC; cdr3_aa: CAWSVLQGSDEQYF
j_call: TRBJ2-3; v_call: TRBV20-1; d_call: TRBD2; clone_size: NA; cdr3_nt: TGCAGTGCTAGAGAGTTGCTAGCGGGAGACACAGATACGCAGTATTTT; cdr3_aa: CSARELLAGDTDTQYF
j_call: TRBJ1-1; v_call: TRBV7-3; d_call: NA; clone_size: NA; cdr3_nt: TGTGCCAGCAGCCCACGGACAGCGAGCCCCGAAGCTTTCTTT; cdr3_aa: CASSPRTASPEAFF
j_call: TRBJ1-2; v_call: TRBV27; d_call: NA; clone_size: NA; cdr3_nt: TGTGCCAGCAGTTTATCGGGGACATTCTATGGCTACACCTTC; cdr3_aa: CASSLSGTFYGYTF
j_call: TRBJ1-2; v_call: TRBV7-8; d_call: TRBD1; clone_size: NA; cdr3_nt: TGTGCCAGCAGCTTAGTGGGACAGGGGGTGGTCTATGGCTACACCTTC; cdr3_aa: CASSLVGQGVVYGYTF
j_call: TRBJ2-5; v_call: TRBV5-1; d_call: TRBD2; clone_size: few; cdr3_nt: TGCGCCAGCACCCTTTCCAATAGCGGGATAGGTGAGACCCAGTACTTC; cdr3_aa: CASTLSNSGIGETQYF
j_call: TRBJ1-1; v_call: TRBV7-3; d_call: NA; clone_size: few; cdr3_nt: TGTGCCAGCAGCTTTAGACGGAACACTGAAGCTTTCTTT; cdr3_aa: CASSFRRNTEAFF
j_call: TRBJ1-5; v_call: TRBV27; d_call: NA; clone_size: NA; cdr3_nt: TGTGCCAGTCTCGGACTTTATAGCAATCAGCCCCAGCATTTT; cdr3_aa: CASLGLYSNQPQHF
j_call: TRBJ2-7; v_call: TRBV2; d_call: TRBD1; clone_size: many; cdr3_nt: TGTGCCAGCACCACCAATAGACAGGGGGCCCACGAGCAGTACTTC; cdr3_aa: CASTTNRQGAHEQYF
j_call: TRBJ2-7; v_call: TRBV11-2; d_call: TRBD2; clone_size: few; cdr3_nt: TGTGCCAGCAGCCCTAGGGTAGCGGGAGGCCTCTACGAGCAGTACTTC; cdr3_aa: CASSPRVAGGLYEQYF
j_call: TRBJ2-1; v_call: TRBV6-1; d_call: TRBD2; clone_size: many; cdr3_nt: TGTGCCACTCACGGGACTAGCGAGAATGAGCAGTTCTTC; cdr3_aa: CATHGTSENEQFF
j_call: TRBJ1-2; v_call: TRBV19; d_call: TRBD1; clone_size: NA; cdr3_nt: TGTGCCAGTCAAAACCCGGACAGGTCGGTTGGCTACACCTTC; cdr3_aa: CASQNPDRSVGYTF
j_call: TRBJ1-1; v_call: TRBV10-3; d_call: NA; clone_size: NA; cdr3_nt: TGTGCCATCAGTGAGGACCTAACGGGGACTGAAGCTTCCTTT; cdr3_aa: CAISEDLTGTEASF
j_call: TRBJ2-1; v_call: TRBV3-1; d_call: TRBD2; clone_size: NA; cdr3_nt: TGTGCCAGCAGCCCCCGAATCCGGACTAGCGGGAGTGAGCAGTTCTTC; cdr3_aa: CASSPRIRTSGSEQFF
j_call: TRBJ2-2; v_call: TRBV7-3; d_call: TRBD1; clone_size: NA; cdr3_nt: TGTGCCAGCAGCTACGGGACAGAGAACACCGGGGAGCTGTTTTTT; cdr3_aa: CASSYGTENTGELFF
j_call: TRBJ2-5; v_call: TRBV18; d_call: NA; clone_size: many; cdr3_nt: TGTGCCAGCTCACCAGAACTAAAAGAGACCCAGTACTTC; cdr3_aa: CASSPELKETQYF
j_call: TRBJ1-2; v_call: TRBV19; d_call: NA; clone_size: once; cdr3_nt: TGTGCCAGTAGCGGACAGTATGGCTACACCTTC; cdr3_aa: CASSGQYGYTF
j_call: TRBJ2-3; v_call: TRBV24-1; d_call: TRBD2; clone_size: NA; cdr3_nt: TGTGCCACCAGTGCGACGGGAGGGGCGTCCACAGATACGCAGTATTTT; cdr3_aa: CATSATGGASTDTQYF
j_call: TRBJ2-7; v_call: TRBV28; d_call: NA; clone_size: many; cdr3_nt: TGTGCCAGCCATGACGGCGGCGGGCTCCAGTACTTC; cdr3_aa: CASHDGGGLQYF
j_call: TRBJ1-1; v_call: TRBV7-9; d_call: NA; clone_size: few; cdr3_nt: TGTGCCAGCAGCATAAACAGGGAGACTGAAGCTTTCTTT; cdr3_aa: CASSINRETEAFF
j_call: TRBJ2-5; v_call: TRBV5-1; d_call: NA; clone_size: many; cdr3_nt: TGCGCCAGCAGGGAAAAAGGAGGGACCGACCACCAAGAGACCCAGTACTTC; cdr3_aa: CASREKGGTDHQETQYF
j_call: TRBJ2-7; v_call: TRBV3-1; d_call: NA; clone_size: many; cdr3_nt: TGTGCCAGCAGCCAAGCGTCAAACGGGGCCTACGAGCAGTACTTC; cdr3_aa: CASSQASNGAYEQYF
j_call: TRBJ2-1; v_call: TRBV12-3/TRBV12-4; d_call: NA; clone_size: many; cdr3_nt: TGTGCCAGCAGCTATATCTGGGGAGGAGGTGGCAATGAGCAGTTCTTC; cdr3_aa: CASSYIWGGGGNEQFF
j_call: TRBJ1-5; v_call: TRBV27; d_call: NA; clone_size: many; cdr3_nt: TGTGCCAGCAGTTCCTGGACCGAAAGCAATCAGCCCCAGCATTTT; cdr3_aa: CASSSWTESNQPQHF
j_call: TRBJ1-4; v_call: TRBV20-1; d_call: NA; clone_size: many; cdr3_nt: TGCAGTGCCGGAGAAGCTAATGAAAAACTGTTTTTT; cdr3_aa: CSAGEANEKLFF
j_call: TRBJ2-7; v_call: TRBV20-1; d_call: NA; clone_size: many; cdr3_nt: TGCAGCTGTGGGATTAAAGGCGAGCAGTACTTC; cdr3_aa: CSCGIKGEQYF
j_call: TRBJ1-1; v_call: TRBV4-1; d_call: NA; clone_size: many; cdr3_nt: TGCGCCAGCAGGGGGCCCCTAATGAACACTGAAGCTTTCTTT; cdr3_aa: CASRGPLMNTEAFF
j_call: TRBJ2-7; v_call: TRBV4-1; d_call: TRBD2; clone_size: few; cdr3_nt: TGCGCCAGCAACCAAAGGGCTAGCGGGGACTACGAGCAGTACTTC; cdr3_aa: CASNQRASGDYEQYF